The TCR beta chain under discussion was sequenced for a study of cytomegalovirus exposure and HLA in healthy donors. About the research overall: Early release data held tens of millions of unique TCRs from HLA-typed donors. Genotyping of 400 or so donors showed that over 65% belonged to the Caucasian-associated ancestry cluster. Study-wide results and limits: TCR beta V segments were, for the most part, productive about 87% or about 30% of the time in an earlier analysis. The study dropped some indistinguishable V segments, TRBV6-2 and TRBV6-3 among them.

In the case of this clone: Its specificity is unknown. One junction end does not reproduce the germline sequence, and a read error may be involved.

It was with 60 Vbeta and 13 Jbeta primers that the PCR ran. Method: immunoSEQ multiplex PCR; TCRdb's copy keeps in-frame clones and lacks some. The table records over 150,000 clones, about four fifths of them present only once. The CDR3 is 14 amino acids. The germline CDR1 and CDR2 sequences are SEHNR and FQNEAQ (reference sequence). The source material was PBMCs. The chain is built from TRBV7-9 and TRBJ1-2; tentatively, D is TRBD1 (5 bases). The sequence was obtained from a man aged 25 to 40 in good health and CMV-seropositive. Here the CDR3 DNA reads TGTTCCAGCAGCTTAGTCCCAGGGCTGAAAGGCTACACCTTC. Amino acids: CSSSLVPGLKGYTF.